The sample holds a few counts of the clone carrying this T cell receptor (beta chain). The antigen is unknown. Amplification of TCR beta CDR3 regions was performed using RNA transcripts as template. Initially, a first-round RT-PCR of the TCR CDR3 employed the HTBI primer set. TCRdb re-derived calls from the multiplex PCR reads in MiXCR, one entry per CDR3 protein. The repertoire holds about 640,000 distinct CDR3 sequences, with around 21% as singletons. The germline V gene has CDR1 DFQATT and CDR2 SNEGSKA (reference sequence). Trimming took 0 bases from V and 7 from J; bases not matched to a gene: 7. The CDR3 consists of 15 residues. This sample was included in a study of T cells in Graves' hyperthyroidism and ophthalmopathy. Study summary: Before any treatment, at initial diagnosis, peripheral blood was collected.

General study findings and limits: Most thyroid clonotypes that were expanded above 0.001 also turned up in blood. Model output signaled ophthalmopathy a median approximately 6.2 months ahead of onset. A 13 V-J signature model discriminated ophthalmopathy versus stable hyperthyroidism.

The sequencing input was blood. The receptor was derived from a man aged 25-45 years with Graves' ophthalmopathy. The J gene is TRBJ2-7, the V gene TRBV20-1; 12 bases are a match to TRBD2. Here the CDR3 DNA reads TGCAGTGCTAGAGATGGGGGACTAGCGGGTCGGGAGCAGTACTTC. It codes for CSARDGGLAGREQYF.